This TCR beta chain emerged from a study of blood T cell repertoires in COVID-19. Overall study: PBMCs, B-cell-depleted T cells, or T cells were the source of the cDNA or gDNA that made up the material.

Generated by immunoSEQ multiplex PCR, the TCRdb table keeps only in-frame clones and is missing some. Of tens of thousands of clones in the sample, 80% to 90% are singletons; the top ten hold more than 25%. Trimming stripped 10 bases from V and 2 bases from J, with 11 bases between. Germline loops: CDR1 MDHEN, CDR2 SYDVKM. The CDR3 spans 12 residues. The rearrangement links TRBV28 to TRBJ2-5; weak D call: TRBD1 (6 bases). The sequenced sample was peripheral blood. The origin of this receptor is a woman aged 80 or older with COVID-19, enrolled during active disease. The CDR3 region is CATLQGQETQYF. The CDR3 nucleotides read TGTGCCACCCTGCAGGGGCAAGAGACCCAGTACTTC.